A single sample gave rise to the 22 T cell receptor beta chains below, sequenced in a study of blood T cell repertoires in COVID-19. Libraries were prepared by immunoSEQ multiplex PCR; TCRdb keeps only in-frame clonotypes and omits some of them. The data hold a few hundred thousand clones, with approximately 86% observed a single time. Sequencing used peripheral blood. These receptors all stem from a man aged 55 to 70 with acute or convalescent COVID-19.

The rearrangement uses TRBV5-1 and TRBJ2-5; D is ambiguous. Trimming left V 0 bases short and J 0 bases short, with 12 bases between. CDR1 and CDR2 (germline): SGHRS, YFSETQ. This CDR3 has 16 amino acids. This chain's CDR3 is CASSLAISSDQETQYF. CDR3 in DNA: TGCGCCAGCAGCTTGGCTATTAGTTCGGACCAAGAGACCCAGTACTTC.

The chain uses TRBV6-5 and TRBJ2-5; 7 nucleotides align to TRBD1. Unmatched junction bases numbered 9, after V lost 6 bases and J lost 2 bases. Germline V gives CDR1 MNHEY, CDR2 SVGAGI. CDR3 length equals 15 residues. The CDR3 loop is CASSIQTGPQETQYF. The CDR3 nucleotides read TGTGCCAGCAGCATACAGACAGGGCCGCAAGAGACCCAGTACTTC.

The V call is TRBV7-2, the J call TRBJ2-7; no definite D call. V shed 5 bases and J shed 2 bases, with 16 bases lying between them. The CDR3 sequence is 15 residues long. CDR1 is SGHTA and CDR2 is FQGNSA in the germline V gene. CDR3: CASSPEQSSAYEQYF. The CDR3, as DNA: TGTGCCAGCAGCCCAGAACAGTCCTCCGCCTACGAGCAGTACTTC.

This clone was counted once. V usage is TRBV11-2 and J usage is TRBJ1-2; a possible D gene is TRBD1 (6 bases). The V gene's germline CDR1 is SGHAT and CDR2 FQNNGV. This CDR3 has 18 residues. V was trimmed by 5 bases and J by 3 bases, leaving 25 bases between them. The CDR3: CASSPPGGRLSQDYGYTF. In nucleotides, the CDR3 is TGTGCCAGCAGCCCCCCGGGGGGGCGGCTCTCCCAGGACTATGGCTACACCTTC.

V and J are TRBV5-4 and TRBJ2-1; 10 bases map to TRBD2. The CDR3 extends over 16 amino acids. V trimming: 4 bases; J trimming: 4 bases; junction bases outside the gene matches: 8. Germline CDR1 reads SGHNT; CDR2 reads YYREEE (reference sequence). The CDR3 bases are TGTGCCAGCAGCGCCATAGCGGGGGGTCCTTACAATGAGCAGTTCTTC. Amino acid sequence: CASSAIAGGPYNEQFF.

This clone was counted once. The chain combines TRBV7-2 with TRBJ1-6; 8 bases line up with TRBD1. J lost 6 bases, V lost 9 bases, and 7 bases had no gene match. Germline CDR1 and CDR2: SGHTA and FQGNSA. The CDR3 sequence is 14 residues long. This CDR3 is CARGGQGANSPLHF. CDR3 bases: TGTGCCAGGGGGGGGCAGGGGGCTAATTCACCCCTCCACTTT.

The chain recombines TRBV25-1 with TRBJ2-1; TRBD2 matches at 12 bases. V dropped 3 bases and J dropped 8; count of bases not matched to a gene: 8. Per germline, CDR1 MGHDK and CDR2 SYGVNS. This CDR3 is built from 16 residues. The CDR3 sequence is CASSDLLAGGRDEQFF. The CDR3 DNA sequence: TGTGCCAGCAGTGACCTCCTAGCGGGGGGGCGCGATGAGCAGTTCTTC.

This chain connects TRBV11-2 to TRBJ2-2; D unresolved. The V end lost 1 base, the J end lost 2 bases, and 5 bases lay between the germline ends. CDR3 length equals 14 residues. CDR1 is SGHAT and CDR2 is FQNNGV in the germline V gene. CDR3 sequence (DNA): TGTGCCAGCAGCTTAGTCCCAAACACCGGGGAGCTGTTTTTT. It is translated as CASSLVPNTGELFF.

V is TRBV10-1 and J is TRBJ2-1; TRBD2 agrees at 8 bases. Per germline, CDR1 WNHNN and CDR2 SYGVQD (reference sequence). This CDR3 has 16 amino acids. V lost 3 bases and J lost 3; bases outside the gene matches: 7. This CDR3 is CASSDHTSGVYNEQFF. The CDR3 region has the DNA TGCGCCAGCAGTGACCACACTAGCGGTGTCTACAATGAGCAGTTCTTC.

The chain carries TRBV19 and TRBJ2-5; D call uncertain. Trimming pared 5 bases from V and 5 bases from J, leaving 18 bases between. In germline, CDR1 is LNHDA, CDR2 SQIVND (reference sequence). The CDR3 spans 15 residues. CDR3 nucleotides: TGTGCCAGTAGTCCCCAAGATTTACACGGGGAGACCCAGTACTTC. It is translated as CASSPQDLHGETQYF.

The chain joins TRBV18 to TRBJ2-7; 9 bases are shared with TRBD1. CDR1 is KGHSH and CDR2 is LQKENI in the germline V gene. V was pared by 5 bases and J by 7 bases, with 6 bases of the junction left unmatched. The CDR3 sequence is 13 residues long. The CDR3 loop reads CASSTQGAGEQYF. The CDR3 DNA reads TGTGCCAGCTCAACACAGGGGGCTGGTGAGCAGTACTTC.

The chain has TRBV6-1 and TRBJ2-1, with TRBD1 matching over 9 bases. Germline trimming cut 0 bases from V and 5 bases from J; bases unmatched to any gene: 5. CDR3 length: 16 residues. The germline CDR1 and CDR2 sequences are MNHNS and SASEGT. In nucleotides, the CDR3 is TGTGCCAGCAGTGAAGCTCCCGGGACAGGGAACAATGAGCAGTTCTTC. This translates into CASSEAPGTGNNEQFF.

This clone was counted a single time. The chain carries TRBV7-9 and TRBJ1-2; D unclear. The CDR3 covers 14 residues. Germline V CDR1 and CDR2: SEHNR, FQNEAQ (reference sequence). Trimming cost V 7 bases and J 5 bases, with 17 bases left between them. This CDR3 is CASNQAGITYGYTF. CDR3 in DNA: TGTGCCAGCAATCAGGCCGGTATAACATATGGCTACACCTTC.

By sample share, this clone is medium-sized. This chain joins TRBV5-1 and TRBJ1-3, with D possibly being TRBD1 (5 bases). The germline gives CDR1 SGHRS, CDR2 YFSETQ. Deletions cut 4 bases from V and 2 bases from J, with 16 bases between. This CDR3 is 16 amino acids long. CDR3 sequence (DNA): TGCGCCAGCAGCCCGGCGGGGGGGACCCCTGGAAACACCATATATTTT. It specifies CASSPAGGTPGNTIYF. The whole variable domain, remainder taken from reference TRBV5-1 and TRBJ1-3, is KAGVTQTPRYLIKTRGQQVTLSCSPISGHRSVSWYQQTPGQGLQFLFEYFSETQRNKGNFPGRFSGRQFSNSRSEMNVSTLELGDSALYLCASSPAGGTPGNTIYFGEGSWLTVV.

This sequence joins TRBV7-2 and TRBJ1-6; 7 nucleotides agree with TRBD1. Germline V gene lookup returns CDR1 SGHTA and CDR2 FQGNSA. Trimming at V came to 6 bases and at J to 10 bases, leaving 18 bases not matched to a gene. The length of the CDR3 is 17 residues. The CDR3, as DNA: TGTGCCAGCAGTATCAATGGGCAGGGGGAAGCGGACTCACCCCTCCACTTT. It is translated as CASSINGQGEADSPLHF.

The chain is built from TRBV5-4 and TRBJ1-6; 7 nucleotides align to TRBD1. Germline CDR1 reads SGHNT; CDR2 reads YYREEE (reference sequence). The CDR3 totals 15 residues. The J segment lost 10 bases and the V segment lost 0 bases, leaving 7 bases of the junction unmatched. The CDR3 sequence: CASSLGTGSESPLHF. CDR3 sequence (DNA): TGTGCCAGCAGCTTGGGGACAGGCTCGGAATCACCCCTCCACTTT.

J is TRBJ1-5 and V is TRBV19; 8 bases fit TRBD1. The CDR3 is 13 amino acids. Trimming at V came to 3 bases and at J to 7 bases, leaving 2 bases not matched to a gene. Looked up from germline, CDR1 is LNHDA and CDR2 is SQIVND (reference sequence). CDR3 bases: TGTGCCAGTAGTATTCCAGGGGGCCAGCCCCAGCATTTT. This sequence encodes CASSIPGGQPQHF.

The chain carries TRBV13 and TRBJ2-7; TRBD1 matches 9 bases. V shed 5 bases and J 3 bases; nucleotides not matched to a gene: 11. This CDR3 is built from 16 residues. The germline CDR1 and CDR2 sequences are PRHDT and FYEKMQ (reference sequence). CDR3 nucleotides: TGTGCCAGCAGCCCCGGGCGGACAGGGGCTGACTACGAGCAGTACTTC. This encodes CASSPGRTGADYEQYF.

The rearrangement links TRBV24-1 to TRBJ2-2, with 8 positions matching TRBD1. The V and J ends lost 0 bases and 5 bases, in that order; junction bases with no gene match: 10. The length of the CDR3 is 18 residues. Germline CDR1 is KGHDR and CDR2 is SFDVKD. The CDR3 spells CATSDLRGRTGNTGELFF. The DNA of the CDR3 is TGTGCCACCAGTGATTTGCGGGGCAGGACAGGGAATACCGGGGAGCTGTTTTTT.

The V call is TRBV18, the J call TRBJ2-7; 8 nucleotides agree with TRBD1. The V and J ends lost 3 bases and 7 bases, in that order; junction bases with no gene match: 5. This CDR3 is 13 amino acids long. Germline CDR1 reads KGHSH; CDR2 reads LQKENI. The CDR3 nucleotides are TGTGCCAGCTCACCCCGGACAGGGTGGGAGCAGTACTTC. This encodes CASSPRTGWEQYF. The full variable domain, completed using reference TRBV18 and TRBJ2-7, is NAGVMQNPRHLVRRRGQEARLRCSPMKGHSHVYWYRQLPEEGLKFMVYLQKENIIDESGMPKERFSAEFPKEGPSILRIQQVVRGDSAAYFCASSPRTGWEQYFGPGTRLTVT.

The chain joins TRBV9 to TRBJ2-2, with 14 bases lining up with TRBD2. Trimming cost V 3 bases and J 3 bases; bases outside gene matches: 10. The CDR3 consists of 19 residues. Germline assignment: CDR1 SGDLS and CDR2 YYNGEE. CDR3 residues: CASSGGTGLAGDYTGELFF. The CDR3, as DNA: TGTGCCAGCAGCGGCGGTACGGGACTAGCGGGGGACTACACCGGGGAGCTGTTTTTT. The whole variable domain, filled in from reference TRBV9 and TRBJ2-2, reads DSGVTQTPKHLITATGQRVTLRCSPRSGDLSVYWYQQSLDQGLQFLIQYYNGEERAKGNILERFSAQQFPDLHSELNLSSLELGDSALYFCASSGGTGLAGDYTGELFFGEGSRLTVL.

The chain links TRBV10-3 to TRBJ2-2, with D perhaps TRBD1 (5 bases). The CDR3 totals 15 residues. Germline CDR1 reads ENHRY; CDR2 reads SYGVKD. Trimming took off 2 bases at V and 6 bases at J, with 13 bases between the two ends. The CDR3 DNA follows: TGTGCCATCAGTGAGGGGGCACCGAGGCCCGGGGAGCTGTTTTTT. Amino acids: CAISEGAPRPGELFF.